Shown below are 30 T cell receptor beta chains from a single sample sequenced in a study of T cell repertoires in cytomegalovirus infection. TCRdb re-derived calls from the reads in MiXCR, one entry per CDR3 protein. The sample consists of a few hundred thousand distinct CDR3 sequences, 40% of them appearing once. These receptors are not linked to any known antigen. The sample here was cultured PBMCs, taken from culture after CMV antigen stimulation. These TCRs come from a human donor in good health (CMV status not recorded). Some clones in this sample may be carry-over from other donors' samples.

The V and J genes are TRBV6-2 or TRBV6-3 and TRBJ2-5, with TRBD2 matching 9 bases. After removal of 0 bases from V and 10 bases from J, the junction contained 12 bases not matched to a gene. Germline assignment: CDR1 MNHEY and CDR2 SVGEGT. The CDR3 sequence is 16 residues long. CDR3 nucleotide sequence: TGTGCCAGCAGTTACTCACCGACTAGCGGCCCAGGGGGCCAGTACTTC. Its translation is CASSYSPTSGPGGQYF.

This clonotype was observed a few times. The V gene is TRBV28, the J gene TRBJ2-3; the D gene is possibly TRBD2 (7 bases). V lost 2 bases and J 2 bases, leaving 20 bases between the germline ends. The CDR3 has 18 residues. Germline V lookup: CDR1 MDHEN, CDR2 SYDVKM. DNA for the CDR3: TGTGCCAGCAGTTTAATGGCGGGGGATCGGGGGGCCACAGATACGCAGTATTTT. Translated, it gives CASSLMAGDRGATDTQYF.

The rearrangement uses TRBV27 and TRBJ2-2; D is undetermined. Germline V gene lookup returns CDR1 MNHEY and CDR2 SMNVEV (reference sequence). Trimming stripped 4 bases from V and 1 base from J, with 7 bases between. The CDR3 sequence is 14 residues long. CDR3 in DNA: TGTGCCAGCAGTTCGGCCCTGAACACCGGGGAGCTGTTTTTT. Amino acids: CASSSALNTGELFF.

The chain combines TRBV11-2 with TRBJ2-7; tentatively, D is TRBD1 or TRBD2 (5 bases each). The CDR3 consists of 14 residues. Germline CDR1 reads SGHAT; CDR2 reads FQNNGV. V was shortened by 2 bases and J by 0 bases, with 8 bases between the two germline ends. CDR3 amino acids: CASSLWGNSYEQYF. The CDR3 DNA sequence: TGTGCCAGCAGCTTATGGGGGAACTCCTACGAGCAGTACTTC.

The J gene is TRBJ2-7, the V gene TRBV6-2 or TRBV6-3; weak D call: TRBD1 (6 bases). The CDR3 has 15 residues. The germline V gene encodes CDR1 MNHEY and CDR2 SVGEGT. The V end was cut by 0 bases, the J end by 5 bases, with 14 bases between. The CDR3 spells CASSYSNRDMNEQYF. CDR3 in DNA: TGTGCCAGCAGTTACTCCAACAGGGATATGAACGAGCAGTACTTC.

This chain links TRBV12-3 or TRBV12-4 with TRBJ1-1, with D possibly being TRBD1 (6 bases). V shed 5 bases and J shed 5 bases, with 12 bases lying between them. The CDR3 length is 13 residues. CDR3 sequence: CASSLRDITEAFF. In nucleotides, the CDR3 is TGTGCCAGCAGTCTAAGGGACATTACTGAAGCTTTCTTT.

The chain carries TRBV9 and TRBJ2-1; D is tentatively TRBD1 or TRBD2 (5 bases each). Germline values: CDR1 SGDLS, CDR2 YYNGEE. V was clipped by 4 bases and J by 9 bases, with 17 bases between them. There are 14 residues in the CDR3. The CDR3 DNA is TGTGCCAGCAGCCCCCGGGACCCCATTGGTGAGCAGTTCTTC. This sequence encodes CASSPRDPIGEQFF. Full variable domain (missing parts from reference TRBV9 and TRBJ2-1): DSGVTQTPKHLITATGQRVTLRCSPRSGDLSVYWYQQSLDQGLQFLIQYYNGEERAKGNILERFSAQQFPDLHSELNLSSLELGDSALYFCASSPRDPIGEQFFGPGTRLTVL.

This clonotype has only a few counts. V gene TRBV7-2 combines with J gene TRBJ2-1; D possibly corresponds to TRBD2 (6 bases). V was pared by 2 bases and J by 7 bases, with 24 bases between. This CDR3 spans 18 amino acids. Germline V CDR1 and CDR2: SGHTA, FQGNSA. The CDR3, as DNA: TGTGCCAGCAGCTTACTCCTTTCTTGGCGGGACGGACTGAATGAGCAGTTCTTC. Protein sequence: CASSLLLSWRDGLNEQFF.

Only a few counts were recorded for this clonotype. The chain recombines TRBV12-3 or TRBV12-4 with TRBJ1-3; no clear D gene. Trimming removed 3 bases at V and 12 bases at J, with 27 bases between. The CDR3 loop spans 17 amino acids. The CDR3 is CASSFTSWGEDERSIYF. CDR3 DNA sequence: TGTGCCAGCAGTTTTACGTCTTGGGGTGAGGATGAACGGAGCATATATTTT.

V usage is TRBV2 and J usage is TRBJ2-7; 7 nucleotides agree with TRBD1. The germline gives CDR1 SNHLY, CDR2 FYNNEI. The CDR3 sequence is 15 residues long. With 1 base clipped from V and 5 bases from J, the junction kept 8 bases outside the gene matches. The CDR3 reads CASSEDGQVIDEQYF. The CDR3 region has the DNA TGTGCCAGCAGTGAAGATGGACAGGTAATCGACGAGCAGTACTTC.

The J gene is TRBJ2-5, the V gene TRBV11-3; 13 bases fit TRBD2. This CDR3 region has 15 residues. Germline lookup yields CDR1 SGHNT and CDR2 YENEEA. V was clipped by 5 bases and J by 4 bases; unmatched bases: 4. CDR3 amino acids: CASSPGLAGAETQYF. CDR3 nucleotide sequence: TGTGCCAGCAGCCCCGGACTAGCGGGAGCAGAGACCCAGTACTTC.

The gene calls are TRBV11-2 and TRBJ2-2; 9 positions agree with TRBD2. After removal of 5 bases from V and 7 bases from J, the junction contained 8 bases not matched to a gene. CDR1 SGHAT and CDR2 FQNNGV come from the germline V gene. CDR3 size: 15 residues. The CDR3 region is CASSGSGSGDGELFF. The CDR3 DNA sequence: TGTGCCAGCAGCGGTAGCGGGAGTGGAGACGGGGAGCTGTTTTTT. The full variable domain, its missing parts supplied by reference TRBV11-2 and TRBJ2-2, is EAGVAQSPRYKIIEKRQSVAFWCNPISGHATLYWYQQILGQGPKLLIQFQNNGVVDDSQLPKDRFSAERLKGVDSTLKIQPAKLEDSAVYLCASSGSGSGDGELFFGEGSRLTVL.

This chain uses TRBV7-2 with TRBJ1-1; D gene ambiguous. The CDR3 totals 13 residues. Germline loops: CDR1 SGHTA, CDR2 FQGNSA. Trimming removed 1 base at V and 7 bases at J, with 10 bases between. The CDR3 reads CASSLGAGVEAFF. CDR3 coding DNA: TGTGCCAGCAGCTTAGGAGCAGGTGTTGAAGCTTTCTTT.

The chain joins TRBV7-8 to TRBJ2-7; TRBD1 might be the D (6 bases). Germline values: CDR1 SGHVS, CDR2 FQNEAQ. The CDR3 spans 11 residues. V was cut by 8 bases and J by 6 bases, with 11 bases left in between. CDR3 DNA: TGTGCCAGCGGCCCAGGGGTCGAGCAGTACTTC. Translation: CASGPGVEQYF.

The chain joins TRBV27 to TRBJ2-5; D remains ambiguous. The CDR3 length is 11 residues. The germline gives CDR1 MNHEY, CDR2 SMNVEV (reference sequence). The V end lost 5 bases, the J end lost 4 bases, and 5 bases lay between the germline ends. CDR3 protein: CASSHLETQYF. The CDR3 DNA reads TGTGCCAGCAGTCACCTAGAGACCCAGTACTTC.

V and J are TRBV7-2 and TRBJ1-1; no clear D. This CDR3 has 13 amino acids. CDR1 SGHTA and CDR2 FQGNSA come from the germline V gene. V gave up 8 bases and J gave up 5 bases, with 15 bases separating them. CDR3 DNA: TGTGCCAGCCATCAGCCGGTAGAAACTGAAGCTTTCTTT. Its translation: CASHQPVETEAFF.

This clonotype was found once. This chain uses TRBV5-1 with TRBJ2-5; D call uncertain. Germline V CDR1 and CDR2: SGHRS, YFSETQ. CDR3 length equals 13 residues. Between the trimmed V and J ends, which lost 3 bases and 9 bases, there was a span of 15 bases. The CDR3 reads CASSSTSGLAQYF. CDR3 in DNA: TGCGCCAGCAGCTCGACTTCGGGTCTCGCCCAGTACTTC. Using reference TRBV5-1 and TRBJ2-5 for the parts outside the CDR3, the full variable domain is KAGVTQTPRYLIKTRGQQVTLSCSPISGHRSVSWYQQTPGQGLQFLFEYFSETQRNKGNFPGRFSGRQFSNSRSEMNVSTLELGDSALYLCASSSTSGLAQYFGPGTRLLVL.

The V call is TRBV23-1, the J call TRBJ1-6; D remains unclear. TRBV23-1 is noted as an ORF with a role that remains uncertain. With 6 bases removed from V and 0 bases from J, the gap between germline ends came to 15 bases. The CDR3 sequence is 17 residues long. As DNA, the CDR3 is TGCGCCAGCAGCCGTAGGGAGAAAAGCTCCTATAATTCACCCCTCCACTTT. Its protein is CASSRREKSSYNSPLHF.

The rearrangement links TRBV7-9 to TRBJ1-6; possibly TRBD1 for D (6 bases). Germline-derived CDR1 and CDR2 are SEHNR and FQNEAQ (reference sequence). Trimming took 4 bases from V and 9 from J, leaving 13 bases between them. The CDR3 loop spans 14 amino acids. CDR3 region: CASSSGTMGSPLHF. DNA of the CDR3: TGTGCCAGCAGCTCCGGGACAATGGGTTCACCCCTCCACTTT.

V usage is TRBV20-1 and J usage is TRBJ2-5; D is possibly TRBD1 (5 bases). Trimming stripped 8 bases from V and 4 bases from J, with 17 bases between. CDR1 DFQATT and CDR2 SNEGSKA come from the germline V gene (reference sequence). The CDR3 consists of 13 residues. DNA of the CDR3: TGCAGTTTGAGCTATTCAGGGTTAGAGACCCAGTACTTC. It encodes CSLSYSGLETQYF.

This clonotype was detected only a few times. An end of the junction does not agree with germline; a read error may underlie this. The chain uses TRBV7-2 and TRBJ2-1, with D tentatively TRBD1 (6 bases). Germline assignment: CDR1 SGHTA and CDR2 FQGNSA. The CDR3 is 15 amino acids. This CDR3 reads CASSLRNPGQQKQLF. CDR3 nucleotides: TGTGCCAGCAGCCTTAGAAACCCGGGACAACAGAAGCAGCTCTTC.

The DNA of the CDR3 is TGTGCCAGCAGTCTTCGCCTGTACACAGATACGCAGTATTTT. Protein sequence: CASSLRLYTDTQYF. The chain employs TRBV6-5 and TRBJ2-3; D not resolved. The CDR3 has 14 amino acids. The V end was cut by 5 bases, the J end by 2 bases, with 11 bases between. CDR1 MNHEY and CDR2 SVGAGI come from the germline V gene.

V and J are TRBV20-1 and TRBJ1-4; possibly TRBD1 for D (5 bases). V lost 7 bases and J lost 5, with 11 bases in between. The germline CDR1 and CDR2 sequences are DFQATT and SNEGSKA (reference sequence). CDR3 length equals 12 residues. CDR3 loop: CSGGGRNEKLFF. CDR3 nucleotides: TGCAGTGGGGGCGGGCGAAATGAAAAACTGTTTTTT.

There are a few counts of this clonotype. The CDR3 DNA sequence: TGTGCCAGCAGTTCCCGACAGGGCTCTAATGAAAAACTGTTTTTT. It translates to CASSSRQGSNEKLFF. The rearrangement links TRBV12-3 or TRBV12-4 to TRBJ1-4; 7 bases agree with TRBD1. The CDR3 has 15 residues. The V segment lost 4 bases and the J segment 3 bases; nucleotides outside the gene matches: 5.

The V call is TRBV7-9, the J call TRBJ1-4; 9 positions match TRBD1. The CDR3 is 15 amino acids. Germline V gene sequence: CDR1 SEHNR, CDR2 FQNEAQ (reference sequence). The junction had 8 bases not matched to a gene; V was cut back by 5 bases and J by 7 bases. CDR3 sequence reads: CASSLTTGGSEKLFF. The CDR3 coding sequence is TGTGCCAGCAGCCTAACCACAGGGGGCAGTGAAAAACTGTTTTTT.

J is TRBJ2-2 and V is TRBV7-6; the match to TRBD1 covers 10 bases. With 3 bases clipped from V and 6 bases from J, the junction kept 10 bases outside the gene matches. CDR1 is SGHVS and CDR2 is FNYEAQ in the germline V gene. The CDR3 runs 17 residues. The DNA for the CDR3 is TGTGCCAGCAGCTTTAGGTGGGACAGGGGTTACTCCGGGGAGCTGTTTTTT. Amino acids: CASSFRWDRGYSGELFF.

The chain has TRBV20-1 and TRBJ1-5, with D possibly TRBD1 on 6 matching bases. V was trimmed by 8 bases and J by 5 bases, leaving 19 bases between them. Germline V gene lookup returns CDR1 DFQATT and CDR2 SNEGSKA (reference sequence). The CDR3 is 14 residues long. CDR3 coding DNA: TGCAGTATAAGCCGAGGACAGCCCGATCAGCCCCAGCATTTT. Translated: CSISRGQPDQPQHF.

In this sample, this clonotype turned up a few times. V and J are TRBV6-5 and TRBJ2-3; tentatively, D is TRBD2 (6 bases). The ends were cut back, 3 bases at V and 6 bases at J, with 22 bases in the middle. The germline V gene has CDR1 MNHEY and CDR2 SVGAGI. This CDR3 comprises 17 residues. CDR3 in DNA: TGTGCCAGCAGTTATCGTTCCGGGGGACTTGGGTCCGATACGCAGTATTTT. Translated, it gives CASSYRSGGLGSDTQYF.

This clonotype was seen only a few times. This sequence joins TRBV2 and TRBJ1-5; D perhaps matches TRBD1 (5 bases). From germline, CDR1 is SNHLY and CDR2 FYNNEI. The V end lost 8 bases, the J end lost 4 bases, and 21 bases lay between the germline ends. This CDR3 is built from 16 residues. The CDR3 sequence is CASRGGAGRSNQPQHF. The DNA for the CDR3 is TGTGCCAGCCGGGGCGGAGCAGGAAGAAGTAATCAGCCCCAGCATTTT.

This clonotype was picked up a small number of times. The gene calls are TRBV12-5 and TRBJ2-7; 11 bases map to TRBD2. The ends lost 5 bases at V and 0 bases at J; junction bases unmatched: 3. This CDR3 spans 15 amino acids. Germline V gene sequence: CDR1 LGHNT, CDR2 FRNRAP. The CDR3 protein is CASGLAGGLSYEQYF. CDR3 nucleotides: TGTGCTAGTGGTCTAGCGGGAGGCCTCTCCTACGAGCAGTACTTC.